Presented here are 19 T cell receptor beta chains from one specimen sequenced in a study of blood T cell repertoires in COVID-19 (dated by TCRdb to the early 2020s). Libraries were constructed by the immunoSEQ multiplex PCR assay. TCRdb obtained this table from immuneACCESS and retained in-frame rearrangements with V and J assigned. These tables miss some clones; where compared with another copy, unresolved V genes account for less than half of the shortfall, and the remainder is unexplained. The table for this sample lists about 170,000 clones; approximately 80% of them were counted only once. The ten largest clones add up to approximately 14% of the sample. Sequencing was performed on peripheral blood. These receptors originate from a woman in her 70s with COVID-19, enrolled during active disease.

The chain uses TRBV29-1 and TRBJ1-1; no clear D gene. Looked up from germline, CDR1 is SQVTM and CDR2 is ANQGSEA. V lost 0 bases to trimming and J lost 5 bases, with 10 bases between them. The CDR3 extends over 13 amino acids. CDR3 sequence: CSVEDVVRTEAFF. The CDR3 DNA reads as TGCAGCGTTGAAGATGTGGTCAGGACTGAAGCTTTCTTT.

The chain joins TRBV7-3 to TRBJ1-2, with D tentatively TRBD1 (6 bases). Germline assignment: CDR1 SGHTA and CDR2 FQGTGA. The V end was cut by 0 bases, the J end by 6 bases, with 14 bases between. The CDR3 contains 15 residues. The CDR3 region is CASSLTGRGSDGYTF. The CDR3, as DNA: TGTGCCAGCAGCTTAACGGGCAGGGGAAGCGATGGCTACACCTTC.

This clone was seen only once. This chain links TRBV4-1 with TRBJ1-5; D not resolved. This CDR3 has 15 residues. From germline, CDR1 is MGHRA and CDR2 YSYEKL. V was pared by 0 bases and J by 9 bases, with 15 bases between. CDR3 nucleotides: TGCGCCAGCAGCCAAGACGACACGCACGGTTGGCCCCAGCATTTT. It is translated as CASSQDDTHGWPQHF.

The rearrangement joins TRBV9 to TRBJ1-2; 8 bases agree with TRBD1. CDR1 and CDR2 from the germline V gene are SGDLS and YYNGEE. This CDR3 has 16 amino acids. Trimming took 0 bases from V and 7 from J; bases not matched to a gene: 11. The CDR3 region is CASSVGSGGESGGYTF. Written as DNA, the CDR3 is TGTGCCAGCAGCGTAGGCTCAGGGGGCGAGTCGGGTGGCTACACCTTC.

The rearrangement joins TRBV7-8 to TRBJ2-1; 8 bases agree with TRBD1. The CDR3 has 14 amino acids. Germline values: CDR1 SGHVS, CDR2 FQNEAQ. V shed 5 bases and J 7 bases; nucleotides not matched to a gene: 7. CDR3 protein: CASSAGTGRNEQFF. The CDR3 coding sequence is TGTGCCAGCAGCGCCGGGACAGGTAGGAATGAGCAGTTCTTC.

The genes are TRBV6-5 and TRBJ2-5; unclear D gene. V was clipped by 8 bases and J by 3 bases, with 10 bases between them. CDR1 is MNHEY, CDR2 SVGAGI, per germline. The CDR3 covers 12 residues. The DNA for the CDR3 is TGTGCCAGCTCTGGCGGAAAAGAGACCCAGTACTTC. This encodes CASSGGKETQYF.

The gene calls are TRBV19 and TRBJ2-3; no definite D call. The CDR3 length is 14 residues. Trimming took 2 bases from V and 6 from J, leaving 12 bases between them. Germline CDR1 reads LNHDA; CDR2 reads SQIVND (reference sequence). CDR3 bases: TGTGCCAGTAGTATAAACGATGAGGTCGATACGCAGTATTTT. As protein: CASSINDEVDTQYF.

This clone was picked up many times. The chain uses TRBV11-2 and TRBJ2-1; D remains unclear. V shed 3 bases and J shed 0 bases, with 3 bases lying between them. Germline V gene sequence: CDR1 SGHAT, CDR2 FQNNGV. The CDR3 length is 13 residues. CDR3 in DNA: TGTGCCAGCAGCTTTAACTCCTACAATGAGCAGTTCTTC. Translated: CASSFNSYNEQFF. Together with reference TRBV11-2 and TRBJ2-1, the CDR3 gives the full variable domain: EAGVAQSPRYKIIEKRQSVAFWCNPISGHATLYWYQQILGQGPKLLIQFQNNGVVDDSQLPKDRFSAERLKGVDSTLKIQPAKLEDSAVYLCASSFNSYNEQFFGPGTRLTVL.

V and J are TRBV19 and TRBJ1-2, with 11 bases fitting TRBD1. From germline, CDR1 is LNHDA and CDR2 SQIVND (reference sequence). The CDR3 covers 17 residues. V shed 6 bases and J 4 bases; nucleotides not matched to a gene: 13. Here the CDR3 reads CASSPGGTGGFSYGYTF. In DNA, the CDR3 is TGTGCCAGTAGCCCGGGGGGGACAGGGGGTTTCTCCTATGGCTACACCTTC.

The chain has TRBV28 and TRBJ2-5; the match to TRBD1 covers 9 bases. CDR3 length: 15 amino acids. Germline trimming cut 7 bases from V and 5 bases from J; bases unmatched to any gene: 11. The germline V gene has CDR1 MDHEN and CDR2 SYDVKM. CDR3 region: CASTPLGDREETQYF. Here the CDR3 DNA reads TGTGCCAGCACCCCTCTGGGGGACAGGGAGGAGACCCAGTACTTC.

J is TRBJ1-1 and V is TRBV7-6, with D unresolved. The CDR3 extends over 13 amino acids. V shed 2 bases and J shed 4 bases, with 8 bases lying between them. Germline-derived CDR1 and CDR2 are SGHVS and FNYEAQ. In DNA form, the CDR3 reads TGTGCCAGCAGCTTAAATTCCCGCACTGAAGCTTTCTTT. It codes for CASSLNSRTEAFF.

CDR3 protein: CASSLRTDNQPQHF. The DNA for the CDR3 is TGTGCCAGCAGTCTTAGGACAGACAATCAGCCCCAGCATTTT. This sequence joins TRBV28 and TRBJ1-5; D possibly corresponds to TRBD1 (6 bases). The CDR3 runs 14 residues. V shed 5 bases and J shed 3 bases, with 11 bases lying between them. The germline V gene encodes CDR1 MDHEN and CDR2 SYDVKM. The entire variable domain, with the rest obtained from reference TRBV28 and TRBJ1-5, is as follows: DVKVTQSSRYLVKRTGEKVFLECVQDMDHENMFWYRQDPGLGLRLIYFSYDVKMKEKGDIPEGYSVSREKKERFSLILESASTNQTSMYLCASSLRTDNQPQHFGDGTRLSIL.

The rearrangement uses TRBV7-2 and TRBJ1-1; D call uncertain. The CDR3 totals 15 residues. Germline-derived CDR1 and CDR2 are SGHTA and FQGNSA. Trimming took 3 bases from V and 4 from J, leaving 15 bases between them. The CDR3 loop reads CASSFQEGFGTEAFF. The CDR3 DNA reads as TGTGCCAGCAGCTTTCAAGAGGGCTTCGGCACTGAAGCTTTCTTT. Drawing the rest from reference TRBV7-2 and TRBJ1-1, the complete variable domain is GAGVSQSPSNKVTEKGKDVELRCDPISGHTALYWYRQSLGQGLEFLIYFQGNSAPDKSGLPSDRFSAERTGGSVSTLTIQRTQQEDSAVYLCASSFQEGFGTEAFFGQGTRLTVV.

The chain recombines TRBV30 with TRBJ1-2; 8 bases are shared with TRBD1. The CDR3 is 15 residues long. The germline CDR1 and CDR2 sequences are GTSNPN and SVGIG (reference sequence). Trimming took 0 bases from V and 4 from J; bases not matched to a gene: 7. In DNA form, the CDR3 reads TGTGCCTGGAGTGTAGGCCGGACAGGGACCTATGGCTACACCTTC. This sequence encodes CAWSVGRTGTYGYTF.

This chain uses TRBV27 with TRBJ2-4; tentative D call: TRBD1 (6 bases). V lost 4 bases, J lost 0 bases, and 16 bases lay in between. This CDR3 has 17 amino acids. In germline, CDR1 is MNHEY, CDR2 SMNVEV (reference sequence). The CDR3 loop is CASSSRNRVEAKNIQYF. CDR3 coding DNA: TGTGCCAGCAGTTCCAGGAACAGGGTTGAAGCCAAAAACATTCAGTACTTC.

This rearrangement joins TRBV29-1 to TRBJ1-1, with D possibly being TRBD1 (6 bases). This CDR3 is built from 13 residues. V was clipped by 4 bases and J by 4 bases, with 13 bases between them. Per the germline V gene, CDR1 is SQVTM and CDR2 is ANQGSEA. CDR3 DNA: TGCAGCGTTGTGAGGGGGTTAAGCACTGAAGCTTTCTTT. Translated, it gives CSVVRGLSTEAFF.

The chain joins TRBV12-3 or TRBV12-4 to TRBJ1-1, with D possibly matching TRBD1 (6 bases). V lost 6 bases, J lost 7 bases, and 9 bases lay in between. The length of the CDR3 is 11 residues. The DNA for the CDR3 is TGTGCCAGCAGACAGGACAGTGAAGCTTTCTTT. Translation gives CASRQDSEAFF.

This chain joins TRBV28 and TRBJ2-4; TRBD2 matches at 8 bases. The ends lost 8 bases at V and 9 bases at J; junction bases unmatched: 12. Looked up from germline, CDR1 is MDHEN and CDR2 is SYDVKM. The CDR3 covers 14 residues. CDR3 in amino acids: CASGTLAGPGIQYF. DNA for the CDR3: TGTGCCAGCGGGACCTTAGCGGGGCCCGGCATTCAGTACTTC.

The rearrangement uses TRBV5-6 and TRBJ1-5, with 8 bases that match TRBD1. The CDR3 runs to 14 residues. CDR1 SGHDT and CDR2 YYEEEE come from the germline V gene. V lost 4 bases and J lost 6; bases outside the gene matches: 6. DNA for the CDR3: TGTGCCAGCAGCCGGACAGGGTCCGGTCAGCCCCAGCATTTT. Its protein is CASSRTGSGQPQHF.